This T cell receptor (beta chain) was retrieved from a study of blood T cell repertoires in COVID-19. Study-wide context: From the United States, Italy and Spain came samples of acute and convalescent COVID-19. The cDNA or gDNA used as material had been derived from T cells, B-cell-depleted T cells, or PBMCs.

Unmatched junction bases numbered 5, after V lost 6 bases and J lost 3 bases. CDR3 length: 14 residues. Per the germline V gene, CDR1 is LNHDA and CDR2 is SQIVND (reference sequence). As handled by the study authors: Reference gene primer amplification gave estimated nucleated cell counts. Using immunoSEQ multiplex PCR, the repertoire was profiled, and TCRdb retains in-frame clones only, with some absent. The DNA was the basis for D and trimming; V, J and clone size are from that table. The table lists about 60,000 clones, 80% to 95% of them singletons. The chain employs TRBV19 and TRBJ1-5; TRBD1 aligns across 7 bases. Source material: peripheral blood. The clonotype originates from a man in his fifties or sixties with acute or convalescent COVID-19. The CDR3 DNA is TGTGCCAGTAGATTGACAGGGAACAATCAGCCCCAGCATTTT. Protein sequence: CASRLTGNNQPQHF.